The table lists the clone carrying this TCR beta chain with many counts. CDR3 length: 14 amino acids. Germline V gives CDR1 DFQATT, CDR2 SNEGSKA (reference sequence). V lost 3 bases and J lost 3, with 12 bases in between. Amplification targeted TCR beta CDR3 regions from RNA transcripts. A first-round RT-PCR of the TCR CDR3 used the HTBI primer set. One entry per CDR3 protein results from TCRdb running MiXCR on the multiplex PCR reads. The sample has under 300,000 distinct CDR3 sequences; around 22% are singletons. This sample was included in a study of T cells in Graves' hyperthyroidism and ophthalmopathy.

The source material was blood. The chain couples TRBV20-1 to TRBJ2-1; D might be TRBD2 (6 bases). The sequence came from a young man with Graves' ophthalmopathy. In DNA, the CDR3 is TGCAGTGCTAGTAAGGGCGGGGTCTACAATGAGCAGTTCTTC. It specifies CSASKGGVYNEQFF.